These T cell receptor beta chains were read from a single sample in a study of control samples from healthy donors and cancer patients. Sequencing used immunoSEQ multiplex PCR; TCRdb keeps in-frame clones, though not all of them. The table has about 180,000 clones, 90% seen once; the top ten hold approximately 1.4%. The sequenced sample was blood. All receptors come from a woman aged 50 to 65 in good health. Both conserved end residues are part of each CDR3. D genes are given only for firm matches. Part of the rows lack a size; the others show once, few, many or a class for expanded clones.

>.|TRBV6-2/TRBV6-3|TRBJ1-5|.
CASSYSGQYSASNQPQHF
TGTGCCAGCAGTTACTCAGGACAGTACTCTGCTAGCAATCAGCCCCAGCATTTT
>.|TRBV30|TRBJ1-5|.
CAWTPGGNQPQHF
TGTGCCTGGACTCCCGGGGGGAATCAGCCCCAGCATTTT
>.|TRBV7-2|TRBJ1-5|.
CASSLGDSGGNQPQHF
TGTGCCAGCAGCTTAGGGGACTCAGGGGGCAATCAGCCCCAGCATTTT
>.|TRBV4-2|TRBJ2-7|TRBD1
CASSPQSGQGPYEQYF
TGTGCCAGCAGCCCACAGTCGGGACAGGGTCCCTACGAGCAGTACTTC
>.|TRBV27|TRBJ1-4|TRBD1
CASRPGQGRNKTVF
TGTGCCAGCAGGCCCGGACAGGGGAGGAATAAAACTGTTTTT
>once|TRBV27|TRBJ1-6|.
CASSHPAYTSSYNSPLHF
TGTGCCAGCAGTCACCCCGCTTACACCAGCTCCTATAATTCACCCCTCCACTTT
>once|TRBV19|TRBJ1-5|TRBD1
CASSITGTGRVGQPQHF
TGTGCCAGTAGTATTACCGGGACAGGGAGGGTTGGTCAGCCCCAGCATTTT
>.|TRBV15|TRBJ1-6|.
CATSRGGFDSPLHF
TGTGCCACCAGCAGAGGGGGGTTTGATTCACCCCTCCACTTT
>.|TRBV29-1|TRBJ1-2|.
CSVGAGVGGYTF
TGCAGCGTTGGGGCAGGGGTTGGTGGCTACACCTTC
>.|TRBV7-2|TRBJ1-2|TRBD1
CASSLGTGYGYTF
TGTGCCAGCAGCTTAGGGACAGGGTATGGCTACACCTTC
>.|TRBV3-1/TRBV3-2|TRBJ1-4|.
CASSWGGSTNEKLFF
TGTGCCAGCAGTTGGGGAGGTTCAACTAATGAAAAACTGTTTTTT
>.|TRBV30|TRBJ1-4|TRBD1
CAGPGQSNEKLFF
TGTGCCGGACCGGGACAGTCTAATGAAAAACTGTTTTTT
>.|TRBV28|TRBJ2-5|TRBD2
CAIQGLAGGIGETQYF
TGTGCCATTCAAGGGCTAGCGGGGGGGATTGGAGAGACCCAGTACTTC
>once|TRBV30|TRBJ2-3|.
CAWSGEIADTQYF
TGTGCCTGGAGTGGCGAGATCGCAGATACGCAGTATTTT
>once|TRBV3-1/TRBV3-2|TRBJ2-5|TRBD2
CASSQRPGGGQETQYF
TGTGCCAGCAGCCAAAGGCCCGGGGGGGGTCAAGAGACCCAGTACTTC
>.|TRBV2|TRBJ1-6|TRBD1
CASSSPRQGGSPLHF
TGTGCCAGCAGTTCTCCTCGACAGGGGGGATCACCCCTCCACTTT
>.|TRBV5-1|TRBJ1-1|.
CASRAMNTEAFF
TGCGCCAGCAGGGCTATGAACACTGAAGCTTTCTTT
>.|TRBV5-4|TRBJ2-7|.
CASSLTVTSYEQYF
TGTGCCAGCAGCTTGACAGTCACCTCCTACGAGCAGTACTTC
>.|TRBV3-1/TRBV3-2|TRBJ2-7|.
CASSHPWGYGSYEQYF
TGTGCCAGCAGCCACCCCTGGGGATATGGCTCCTACGAGCAGTACTTC
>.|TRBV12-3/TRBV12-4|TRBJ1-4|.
CASSETEKLFF
TGTGCCAGCAGTGAAACTGAAAAACTGTTTTTT
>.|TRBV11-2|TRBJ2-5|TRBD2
CASSLLIQREGGLPQYF
TGTGCCAGCAGCTTACTCATCCAGCGGGAGGGGGGTTTACCCCAGTACTTC
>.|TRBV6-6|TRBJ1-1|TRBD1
CASSASTGTTEAFF
TGTGCCAGCAGTGCCTCGACAGGGACCACTGAAGCTTTCTTT
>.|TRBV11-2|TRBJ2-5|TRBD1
CASSPDRGLEAQYF
TGTGCCAGCAGCCCAGACAGGGGGCTGGAGGCCCAGTACTTC
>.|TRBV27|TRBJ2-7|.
CASRLTYDYEQYF
TGTGCCAGCAGATTGACATACGACTACGAGCAGTACTTC
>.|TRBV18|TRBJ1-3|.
CASSIYSGNTIYF
TGTGCCAGCTCAATCTACTCTGGAAACACCATATATTTT
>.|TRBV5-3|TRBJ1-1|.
CARSLPGSTLNTEAFF
TGTGCCAGAAGCTTGCCAGGATCTACTTTGAACACTGAAGCTTTCTTT
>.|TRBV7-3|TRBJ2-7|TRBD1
CASSLGQGAVYEQYF
TGTGCCAGCAGCTTGGGACAGGGGGCTGTCTACGAGCAGTACTTC
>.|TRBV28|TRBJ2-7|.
CASSAGTASYEQYF
TGTGCCAGCAGTGCCGGGACGGCCTCTTACGAGCAGTACTTC
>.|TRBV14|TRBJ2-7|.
CASSQVRGSFAYEQYF
TGTGCCAGCAGCCAAGTCCGGGGGTCATTCGCCTACGAGCAGTACTTC
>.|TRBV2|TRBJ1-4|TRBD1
CASRWTGSNEKLFF
TGTGCCAGCAGATGGACAGGGTCTAATGAAAAACTGTTTTTT
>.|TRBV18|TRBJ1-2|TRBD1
CASSPPGTGFGYTF
TGTGCCAGCTCACCACCGGGGACAGGGTTTGGCTACACCTTC
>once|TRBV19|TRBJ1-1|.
CASSIASSANTEAFF
TGTGCCAGTAGTATCGCTTCCTCAGCGAACACTGAAGCTTTCTTT
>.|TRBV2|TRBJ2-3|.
CASSQGTGDTQYF
TGTGCCAGCAGCCAGGGGACGGGAGATACGCAGTATTTT
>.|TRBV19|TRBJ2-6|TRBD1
CASRDPGQGTPGANVLTF
TGTGCCAGTAGGGACCCGGGACAGGGGACCCCTGGGGCCAACGTCCTGACTTTC
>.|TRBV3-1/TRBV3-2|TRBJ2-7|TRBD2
CASSQVVASGNYEQYF
TGTGCCAGCAGCCAAGTAGTGGCTAGCGGGAACTACGAGCAGTACTTC
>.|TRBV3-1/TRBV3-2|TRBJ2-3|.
CASSAGLDTQYF
TGTGCCAGCAGCGCGGGCTTAGATACGCAGTATTTT
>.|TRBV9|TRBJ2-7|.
CASSVGGPSSYEQYF
TGTGCCAGCAGCGTAGGCGGGCCGAGCTCCTACGAGCAGTACTTC
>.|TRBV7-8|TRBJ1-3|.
CASSREARGFGNTIYF
TGTGCCAGCAGCCGAGAAGCCAGGGGTTTCGGAAACACCATATATTTT
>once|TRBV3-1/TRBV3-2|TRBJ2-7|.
CASSQRSRRIYEQYF
TGTGCCAGCAGCCAGCGGTCCCGGAGGATCTACGAGCAGTACTTC
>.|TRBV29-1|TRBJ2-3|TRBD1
CSVRTQGANADTQYF
TGCAGCGTAAGAACACAGGGGGCGAACGCAGATACGCAGTATTTT
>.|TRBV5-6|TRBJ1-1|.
CASSSFELNTEAFF
TGTGCCAGCAGCTCTTTTGAGTTGAACACTGAAGCTTTCTTT
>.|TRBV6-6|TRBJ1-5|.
CASRGAWDNQPQHF
TGTGCCAGCAGAGGCGCGTGGGATAATCAGCCCCAGCATTTT
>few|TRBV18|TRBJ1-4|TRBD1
CASSRSQGATEKLFF
TGTGCCAGCTCACGATCCCAGGGGGCTACTGAAAAACTGTTTTTT